What follows are 5 T cell receptor beta chains derived from one specimen sequenced in a study of T cells in Graves' hyperthyroidism and ophthalmopathy. TCR beta CDR3 regions were amplified from RNA transcripts. Using the HTBI primer set, a first-round RT-PCR was run on the TCR CDR3. Each CDR3 protein gets one entry after TCRdb re-called the multiplex PCR reads with MiXCR. This table has about 700,000 distinct CDR3 sequences, less than 15% appearing once. The specimen was blood. The receptor set was obtained from a woman younger than 35 with Graves' hyperthyroidism.

The chain recombines TRBV5-1 with TRBJ2-7; 7 nucleotides line up with TRBD1. Germline CDR1 and CDR2: SGHRS and YFSETQ. V dropped 2 bases and J dropped 4; count of bases not matched to a gene: 6. The CDR3 consists of 14 residues. The CDR3 region is CASSFNQGEYEQYF. In DNA, the CDR3 is TGCGCCAGCAGCTTTAACCAGGGGGAATACGAGCAGTACTTC.

This clonotype has a count of ten or more. V is TRBV28 and J is TRBJ1-5, with D maybe TRBD1 (6 bases). CDR1 and CDR2 from the germline V gene are MDHEN and SYDVKM. This CDR3 is 18 amino acids long. V lost 5 bases and J lost 2, with 22 bases in between. The CDR3 spells CASSTLILQGKGNQPQHF. CDR3 in DNA: TGTGCCAGCAGTACCCTTATACTTCAGGGGAAAGGCAATCAGCCCCAGCATTTT.

The CDR3 is CASSPSVDHYEQYF. The CDR3 nucleotides are TGTGCCAGCAGCCCCAGTGTAGACCATTACGAGCAGTACTTC. J is TRBJ2-7 and V is TRBV7-6; no clear D. Germline CDR1 reads SGHVS; CDR2 reads FNYEAQ. V lost 5 bases to trimming and J lost 4 bases, with 15 bases between them. This CDR3 comprises 14 residues.

This clonotype was counted ten times or more. The chain combines TRBV7-2 with TRBJ2-1, with D uncertain. This CDR3 spans 12 amino acids. CDR1 SGHTA and CDR2 FQGNSA come from the germline V gene. The germline V and J ends were trimmed by 3 bases and 7 bases, with 7 bases remaining between them. The CDR3, as DNA: TGTGCCAGCAGCTTCAATGAGAATGAGCAGTTCTTC. Its translation: CASSFNENEQFF.

The chain is built from TRBV19 and TRBJ2-6; 11 bases align to TRBD1. V lost 5 bases and J lost 2; bases outside the gene matches: 5. The CDR3 is 17 amino acids. In germline, CDR1 is LNHDA, CDR2 SQIVND (reference sequence). CDR3 loop: CASSAGTGGAGANVLTF. CDR3 bases: TGTGCCAGTAGTGCCGGGACAGGGGGTGCTGGGGCCAACGTCCTGACTTTC.